A single sample is the source of the 29 T cell receptor beta chains below, sequenced in a study of cytomegalovirus exposure and HLA in healthy donors. Sequencing was performed with immunoSEQ multiplex PCR; in TCRdb, only in-frame clones are kept and a portion is missing. The table has fewer than 90,000 clones, approximately 94% seen once. Sequencing input: PBMCs. These receptors all come from a young woman in good health and CMV-seropositive.

This clone has a handful of counts. The chain carries TRBV28 and TRBJ2-1; perhaps TRBD2 as D (5 bases). This CDR3 is built from 15 residues. Trimming removed 3 bases from V and 4 bases from J, with 13 bases in between. Germline values: CDR1 MDHEN, CDR2 SYDVKM. The CDR3 sequence is CASSFGSLGYNEQFF. CDR3 nucleotides: TGTGCCAGCAGTTTTGGGAGTCTGGGGTACAATGAGCAGTTCTTC.

This clone was detected once. The chain joins TRBV25-1 to TRBJ2-7, with D tentatively TRBD2 (7 bases). The CDR3 sequence is 14 residues long. In germline, CDR1 is MGHDK, CDR2 SYGVNS. Trimming took off 5 bases at V and 3 bases at J, with 14 bases between the two ends. CDR3 loop: CASSIGGGIYEQYF. The CDR3 bases are TGTGCCAGCAGTATAGGGGGGGGGATCTACGAGCAGTACTTC.

The rearrangement links TRBV7-2 to TRBJ1-3, with D perhaps matching TRBD1 (6 bases). The CDR3 is made up of 16 amino acids. The V end lost 2 bases, the J end lost 0 bases, and 11 bases lay between the germline ends. Germline V gene sequence: CDR1 SGHTA, CDR2 FQGNSA. The CDR3 loop is CASSLTGGPSGNTIYF. Here the CDR3 DNA reads TGTGCCAGCAGCTTAACGGGGGGCCCCTCTGGAAACACCATATATTTT.

The V and J genes are TRBV7-9 and TRBJ1-2; 10 bases fit TRBD1. J gave up 8 bases and V 5 bases, and 5 bases lay outside the gene matches. Germline V gene lookup returns CDR1 SEHNR and CDR2 FQNEAQ (reference sequence). This CDR3 has 13 residues. The CDR3 reads CASSRDRGWGYTF. The CDR3 nucleotides read TGTGCCAGCAGCCGGGACAGGGGCTGGGGCTACACCTTC.

The chain uses TRBV5-1 and TRBJ2-3; D is perhaps TRBD2 (5 bases). Germline CDR1 and CDR2: SGHRS and YFSETQ. This CDR3 is built from 14 residues. Deletions cut 4 bases from V and 1 base from J, with 10 bases between. The CDR3, as DNA: TGCGCCAGCAGCGCGCACGGGGGCACAGATACGCAGTATTTT. It encodes CASSAHGGTDTQYF.

This sequence joins TRBV4-3 and TRBJ2-1; 7 positions agree with TRBD1. The CDR3 runs 14 residues. CDR1 and CDR2 (germline): LGHNA, YSLEER. V trimming: 1 base; J trimming: 6 bases; junction bases outside the gene matches: 3. The CDR3: CASSQGGTANEQFF. DNA for the CDR3: TGCGCCAGCAGCCAAGGGGGGACAGCCAATGAGCAGTTCTTC.

The rearrangement uses TRBV7-2 and TRBJ2-1; 10 nucleotides line up with TRBD2. The length of the CDR3 is 17 residues. J gave up 8 bases and V 1 base, and 11 bases lay outside the gene matches. CDR1 is SGHTA, CDR2 FQGNSA, per germline. This CDR3 is CASSLDVNSGRRDEQFF. CDR3 nucleotide sequence: TGTGCCAGCAGCTTAGATGTTAATAGCGGGAGGAGAGATGAGCAGTTCTTC.

The chain couples TRBV5-1 to TRBJ2-3; 11 bases line up with TRBD2. The CDR3 has 14 residues. Germline V gives CDR1 SGHRS, CDR2 YFSETQ. With V trimmed by 3 bases and J by 10 bases, 7 bases remained unmatched. The CDR3 loop reads CASSSPTSGNSQYF. In nucleotides, the CDR3 is TGCGCCAGCAGCTCCCCGACTAGCGGGAATTCGCAGTATTTT.

The gene calls are TRBV6-5 and TRBJ2-3; tentative D call: TRBD2 (5 bases). V lost 5 bases and J lost 6, with 9 bases in between. Germline V gene sequence: CDR1 MNHEY, CDR2 SVGAGI. The CDR3 length is 12 residues. The CDR3 sequence: CASSRRGDTQYF. CDR3 nucleotide sequence: TGTGCCAGCAGTCGGAGAGGGGATACGCAGTATTTT.

The chain links TRBV9 to TRBJ1-1; D uncertain. CDR1 SGDLS and CDR2 YYNGEE come from the germline V gene. The CDR3 covers 13 residues. Trimming pared 0 bases from V and 5 bases from J, leaving 8 bases between. In DNA form, the CDR3 reads TGTGCCAGCAGCGTAGGAGGGAGGACTGAAGCTTTCTTT. It yields the protein CASSVGGRTEAFF.

V is TRBV18 and J is TRBJ2-7, with D perhaps TRBD2 (5 bases). V was clipped by 0 bases and J by 7 bases, with 16 bases between them. The length of the CDR3 is 15 residues. Germline V CDR1 and CDR2: KGHSH, LQKENI. The CDR3 reads CASSPPALVPREQYF. DNA of the CDR3: TGTGCCAGCTCACCACCGGCACTAGTCCCTAGGGAGCAGTACTTC.

The chain is built from TRBV19 and TRBJ2-3, with a possible D match to TRBD1 (6 bases). Trimming left V 4 bases short and J 1 base short, with 6 bases between. The CDR3 runs to 13 residues. Germline loops: CDR1 LNHDA, CDR2 SQIVND (reference sequence). For the CDR3, the DNA is TGTGCCAGTAGTAGACAGGGCACAGATACGCAGTATTTT. As protein: CASSRQGTDTQYF.

This chain links TRBV11-3 with TRBJ1-1; 8 nucleotides line up with TRBD1. The CDR3 consists of 14 residues. V shed 0 bases and J 6 bases; nucleotides not matched to a gene: 3. CDR1 is SGHNT, CDR2 YENEEA, per germline. CDR3 coding DNA: TGTGCCAGCAGCTTAGATCAGGGGGCGTCTGAAGCTTTCTTT. Amino acid sequence: CASSLDQGASEAFF.

V gene TRBV11-3 combines with J gene TRBJ2-5, with a tentative D call TRBD2 (6 bases). The CDR3 covers 14 residues. Deletions cut 1 base from V and 2 bases from J, with 8 bases between. The V gene's germline CDR1 is SGHNT and CDR2 YENEEA. CDR3 residues: CASSLGGTQETQYF. Written as DNA, the CDR3 is TGTGCCAGCAGCTTAGGTGGGACTCAAGAGACCCAGTACTTC.

This chain links TRBV7-3 with TRBJ2-3; 7 bases fit TRBD2. In germline, CDR1 is SGHTA, CDR2 FQGTGA. The CDR3 spans 15 residues. J was trimmed by 0 bases and V by 3 bases; bases with no gene match: 3. The CDR3 DNA follows: TGTGCCAGCAGCTTTAGCGGGCCTAGCACAGATACGCAGTATTTT. This translates into CASSFSGPSTDTQYF. Looking up the rest from reference TRBV7-3 and TRBJ2-3 gives the full variable domain: GAGVSQTPSNKVTEKGKYVELRCDPISGHTALYWYRQSLGQGPEFLIYFQGTGAADDSGLPNDRFFAVRPEGSVSTLKIQRTERGDSAVYLCASSFSGPSTDTQYFGPGTRLTVL.

The J gene is TRBJ1-1, the V gene TRBV4-1; D remains unclear. V lost 0 bases to trimming and J lost 1 base, with 12 bases between them. The CDR3 totals 16 residues. Germline V gene sequence: CDR1 MGHRA, CDR2 YSYEKL. The CDR3 nucleotides read TGCGCCAGCAGCCAAGATCCCCACAGCTCGAACACTGAAGCTTTCTTT. It is translated as CASSQDPHSSNTEAFF.

This chain links TRBV28 with TRBJ1-5; TRBD1 is a possible D gene (5 bases). The CDR3 is made up of 15 amino acids. With 11 bases removed from V and 7 bases from J, the gap between germline ends came to 24 bases. The germline V gene encodes CDR1 MDHEN and CDR2 SYDVKM. The CDR3 region is CAGGQEGAGRQPQHF. Here the CDR3 DNA reads TGTGCCGGGGGTCAGGAAGGGGCGGGAAGGCAGCCCCAGCATTTT. The full variable domain, with the rest looked up from reference TRBV28 and TRBJ1-5, is DVKVTQSSRYLVKRTGEKVFLECVQDMDHENMFWYRQDPGLGLRLIYFSYDVKMKEKGDIPEGYSVSREKKERFSLILESASTNQTSMYLCAGGQEGAGRQPQHFGDGTRLSIL.

The J gene is TRBJ2-6, the V gene TRBV6-1, with 7 bases matching TRBD1. V lost 8 bases and J lost 0; bases outside the gene matches: 4. In germline, CDR1 is MNHNS, CDR2 SASEGT. This CDR3 comprises 15 residues. This CDR3 is CASAQGDSGANVLTF. Here the CDR3 DNA reads TGTGCCAGCGCTCAGGGGGACTCTGGGGCCAACGTCCTGACTTTC.

V and J are TRBV5-4 and TRBJ2-7; no clear D. Germline values: CDR1 SGHNT, CDR2 YYREEE (reference sequence). Trimming shortened V by 4 bases and J by 2 bases, and 13 bases separated the two germline ends. The CDR3 loop spans 14 amino acids. The CDR3 sequence is CASSPAAGTYEQYF. As DNA, the CDR3 is TGTGCCAGCAGCCCGGCTGCAGGAACCTACGAGCAGTACTTC.

This chain links TRBV7-8 with TRBJ1-3; no reliable D call. Deletions cut 1 base from V and 0 bases from J, with 10 bases between. Germline lookup yields CDR1 SGHVS and CDR2 FQNEAQ. The CDR3 loop spans 16 amino acids. The CDR3 region has the DNA TGTGCCAGCAGCTTAGGCTCAGACTACTCTGGAAACACCATATATTTT. Encoded protein: CASSLGSDYSGNTIYF.

This chain connects TRBV19 to TRBJ1-5; D possibly corresponds to TRBD1 (5 bases). CDR3 size: 13 residues. V was shortened by 5 bases and J by 6 bases, with 11 bases between the two germline ends. CDR1 and CDR2 from the germline V gene are LNHDA and SQIVND (reference sequence). In DNA form, the CDR3 reads TGTGCCAGTAGTCTGTCCAGGGCTCAGCCCCAGCATTTT. It specifies CASSLSRAQPQHF. The full variable domain, in which reference TRBV19 and TRBJ1-5 provide the parts outside the CDR3, is DGGITQSPKYLFRKEGQNVTLSCEQNLNHDAMYWYRQDPGQGLRLIYYSQIVNDFQKGDIAEGYSVSREKKESFPLTVTSAQKNPTAFYLCASSLSRAQPQHFGDGTRLSIL.

This rearrangement joins TRBV5-6 to TRBJ1-2; the match to TRBD1 covers 10 bases. Germline V gives CDR1 SGHDT, CDR2 YYEEEE. The CDR3 covers 15 residues. Germline trimming cut 4 bases from V and 4 bases from J; bases unmatched to any gene: 7. CDR3 amino acids: CASSPGQGGAYGYTF. The CDR3 region has the DNA TGTGCCAGCAGCCCCGGACAGGGGGGTGCCTATGGCTACACCTTC.

V usage is TRBV5-4 and J usage is TRBJ2-1; 8 positions match TRBD1. The CDR3 has 15 residues. Germline V gene sequence: CDR1 SGHNT, CDR2 YYREEE (reference sequence). V trimming: 0 bases; J trimming: 5 bases; junction bases outside the gene matches: 4. CDR3 region: CASSLDGTGNNEQFF. Written as DNA, the CDR3 is TGTGCCAGCAGCTTGGACGGGACAGGTAACAATGAGCAGTTCTTC.

The genes are TRBV27 and TRBJ1-2, with 9 positions matching TRBD1. The CDR3 sequence is 13 residues long. V trimming: 9 bases; J trimming: 1 base; junction bases outside the gene matches: 3. Germline CDR1 reads MNHEY; CDR2 reads SMNVEV (reference sequence). The CDR3 here is CASRQGVNYGYTF. The DNA of the CDR3 is TGTGCCAGTCGACAGGGGGTTAACTATGGCTACACCTTC.

A single count supports this clone. The CDR3 spells CASSLDWSSYEQYF. CDR3 bases: TGCGCCAGCAGCTTGGACTGGAGCTCCTACGAGCAGTACTTC. The chain recombines TRBV5-1 with TRBJ2-7; D unresolved. V dropped 0 bases and J dropped 0 bases, with 7 bases sitting between them. CDR1 and CDR2 (germline): SGHRS, YFSETQ. The CDR3 runs 14 residues.

The rearrangement uses TRBV19 and TRBJ2-7; 9 bases agree with TRBD1. V dropped 9 bases and J dropped 3; count of bases not matched to a gene: 6. CDR3 length: 13 residues. In germline, CDR1 is LNHDA, CDR2 SQIVND (reference sequence). The CDR3 loop reads CASRSGQGYEQYF. The DNA for the CDR3 is TGTGCCAGCAGATCGGGACAGGGCTACGAGCAGTACTTC.

The chain links TRBV2 to TRBJ1-4; D ambiguous. There are 12 residues in the CDR3. CDR1 is SNHLY, CDR2 FYNNEI, per germline. Trimming took off 3 bases at V and 8 bases at J, with 7 bases between the two ends. CDR3 sequence reads: CASSEIQEKLFF. For the CDR3, the DNA is TGTGCCAGCAGTGAGATACAGGAAAAACTGTTTTTT.

The CDR3 sequence: CASSQGTSSRFF. The CDR3 DNA sequence: TGTGCCAGCAGTCAGGGGACTAGTTCGCGGTTCTTC. The chain is built from TRBV6-1 and TRBJ2-1, with 8 bases lining up with TRBD2. The CDR3 is 12 amino acids. Trimming cost V 5 bases and J 15 bases; bases outside gene matches: 9. CDR1 and CDR2 from the germline V gene are MNHNS and SASEGT.

The rearrangement joins TRBV7-9 to TRBJ1-1; TRBD1 is a possible D gene (5 bases). This CDR3 comprises 15 residues. Germline V lookup: CDR1 SEHNR, CDR2 FQNEAQ (reference sequence). Trimming left V 5 bases short and J 5 bases short, with 18 bases between. The CDR3, as DNA: TGTGCCAGCAGCCCAGGACATTTGGTTTGGACTGAAGCTTTCTTT. Residues: CASSPGHLVWTEAFF. The full variable domain, completed using reference TRBV7-9 and TRBJ1-1, is DTGVSQNPRHKITKRGQNVTFRCDPISEHNRLYWYRQTLGQGPEFLTYFQNEAQLEKSRLLSDRFSAERPKGSFSTLEIQRTEQGDSAMYLCASSPGHLVWTEAFFGQGTRLTVV.